This T cell receptor beta chain was recorded in a study of lung T cells in sarcoidosis with Löfgren's syndrome. Study-wide results and limits: Versus controls, Löfgren's syndrome patients reportedly showed TRAV12-1 and TRBV2 as most expanded. Shared TRAV12-1 and TRBV2 CDR3 motifs were reported across several patients.

CDR3 length equals 15 residues. Germline-derived CDR1 and CDR2 are MGHRA and YSYEKL. This clonotype was counted ten times or more. The antigen is undetermined. A read error may account for a junction end that differs from germline. TCRdb reanalysed the reads using MiXCR and keeps one entry per CDR3 protein. The data contain 60,000 or so distinct CDR3 sequences, around 20% of them singletons. This rearrangement joins TRBV4-1 to TRBJ2-2, with 7 nucleotides matching TRBD2. Sequenced material: CD4+ T cells from PBMCs. This TCR was recovered from a human donor with sarcoidosis (Löfgren's syndrome or another form), or a control subject (not recorded which). For the CDR3, the DNA is TGCGCCAGCAGTCAAGGGACTAATCAGGCCGGGGAGCTGTTTTTT. It is translated as CASSQGTNQAGELFF.